Below are 8 T cell receptor beta chains sequenced from a single sample in a study of T-cell reconstitution after alpha-beta-depleted transplantation in children (dated by TCRdb to about 2016). The treatment or condition label for this specimen denotes: allogeneic hematopoietic cell transplantation with graft depleted of TCRalphabeta T cells and CD19 B cells. The library was obtained by PCR. Data came from an Illumina HiSeq 2500. Molecular barcoding was employed in the preparation of TCR libraries, with unique molecular identifiers being used to normalize TCRbeta repertoire quantification. The public reads were reanalyzed by TCRdb: fastp trimming at Q25, MiXCR alignment, in-frame beta chains only. Rows with a matching CDR3 protein are joined into one entry that keeps the most common DNA and genes. The sample profile shows 400,000 to 450,000 distinct CDR3 sequences; over 40% of them were found once. The top ten clones comprise around 29% of the sample.

The input for sequencing was PBMCs, taken before TCRalphabeta/CD19-depleted stem cell transplant. The receptors were sampled from a girl under 10 years old with aplastic anemia, due to receive a stem cell transplant.

This sequence joins TRBV29-1 and TRBJ2-6, with D uncertain. The ends were cut back, 4 bases at V and 0 bases at J, with 4 bases in the middle. The germline V gene has CDR1 SQVTM and CDR2 ANQGSEA. The CDR3 length is 13 residues. This CDR3 reads CSVGYSGANVLTF. CDR3 bases: TGCAGCGTTGGATACTCTGGGGCCAACGTCCTGACTTTC.

This clonotype was found a few times. The chain employs TRBV6-2 or TRBV6-3 and TRBJ1-5; D not certain. The CDR3 consists of 14 residues. The V end lost 5 bases, the J end lost 0 bases, and 8 bases lay between the germline ends. CDR1 is MNHEY and CDR2 is SVGEGT in the germline V gene. As DNA, the CDR3 is TGTGCCAGCAGTACCGGCTATAGCAATCAGCCCCAGCATTTT. Amino acid sequence: CASSTGYSNQPQHF.

This chain connects TRBV20-1 to TRBJ2-5; the D gene is possibly TRBD2 (6 bases). The CDR3 spans 12 residues. V shed 5 bases and J shed 2 bases, with 9 bases lying between them. In germline, CDR1 is DFQATT, CDR2 SNEGSKA (reference sequence). The CDR3 loop reads CSAAREQETQYF. In DNA, the CDR3 is TGCAGTGCTGCCCGGGAGCAAGAGACCCAGTACTTC.

This clonotype was detected only a few times. The rearrangement links TRBV20-1 to TRBJ2-5; possibly TRBD1 for D (7 bases). Germline V CDR1 and CDR2: DFQATT, SNEGSKA (reference sequence). The CDR3 totals 12 residues. Trimming shortened V by 6 bases and J by 4 bases, and 12 bases separated the two germline ends. Here the CDR3 DNA reads TGCAGTGCGCCAGGGGGAGGAGAGACCCAGTACTTC. This encodes CSAPGGGETQYF.

This sequence joins TRBV20-1 and TRBJ2-4; the D gene is possibly TRBD1 (5 bases). The V gene lost 3 bases and the J gene lost 0 bases, with 9 bases spanning the gap. CDR3 length: 14 residues. Germline V lookup: CDR1 DFQATT, CDR2 SNEGSKA (reference sequence). The CDR3 region is CSARTVSAKNIQYF. The CDR3 DNA reads as TGCAGTGCTAGGACAGTTTCAGCCAAAAACATTCAGTACTTC.

The V call is TRBV12-3 or TRBV12-4, the J call TRBJ2-1; 7 bases are a match to TRBD2. The CDR3 covers 14 residues. The junction had 8 bases not matched to a gene; V was cut back by 5 bases and J by 7 bases. The DNA for the CDR3 is TGTGCCAGCAGTCCGCCGGGGGGTGGGAATGAGCAGTTCTTC. Protein: CASSPPGGGNEQFF.

This clonotype was picked up a small number of times. This sequence joins TRBV20-1 and TRBJ2-1; D unclear. In germline, CDR1 is DFQATT, CDR2 SNEGSKA (reference sequence). CDR3 size: 14 residues. V gave up 6 bases and J gave up 0 bases, with 12 bases separating them. CDR3 loop: CSAKTLSSYNEQFF. In nucleotides, the CDR3 is TGCAGTGCAAAGACCCTGAGCTCCTACAATGAGCAGTTCTTC.

The chain uses TRBV5-1 and TRBJ1-1, with a possible D match to TRBD1 (5 bases). V dropped 0 bases and J dropped 1 base, with 10 bases sitting between them. This CDR3 contains 15 residues. The germline V gene encodes CDR1 SGHRS and CDR2 YFSETQ. The CDR3 DNA follows: TGCGCCAGCAGCTTGGAGCCAGGGAGGAACACTGAAGCTTTCTTT. Residues: CASSLEPGRNTEAFF.